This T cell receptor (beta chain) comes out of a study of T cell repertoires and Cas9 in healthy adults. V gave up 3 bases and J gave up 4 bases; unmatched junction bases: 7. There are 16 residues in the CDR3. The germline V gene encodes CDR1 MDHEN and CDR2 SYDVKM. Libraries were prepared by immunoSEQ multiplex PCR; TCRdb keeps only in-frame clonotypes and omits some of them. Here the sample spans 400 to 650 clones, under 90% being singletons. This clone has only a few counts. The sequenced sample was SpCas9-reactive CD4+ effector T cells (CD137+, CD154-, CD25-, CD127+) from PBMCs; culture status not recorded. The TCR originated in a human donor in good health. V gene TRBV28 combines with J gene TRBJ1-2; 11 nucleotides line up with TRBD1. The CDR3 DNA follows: TGTGCCAGCAGTTTCCCCCGGACAGGGGGCCTCTATGGCTACACCTTC. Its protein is CASSFPRTGGLYGYTF.